This TCR beta chain was sequenced in a study of control samples from healthy donors and cancer patients. CDR3 size: 13 residues. V shed 6 bases and J 1 base; nucleotides not matched to a gene: 1. Per germline, CDR1 MNHEY and CDR2 SVGAGI. This clone was picked up a small number of times. TCRdb's copy holds only in-frame clones and misses some; the assay was immunoSEQ multiplex PCR. The sample includes 150,000 to 200,000 clones, 91% of them seen just once. The source of this sequence is a woman aged 25 to 39 in good health. The sample comprised blood. V gene TRBV6-5 combines with J gene TRBJ1-1, with 8 bases that match TRBD1. CDR3 residues: CASRTGENTEAFF. The CDR3 DNA reads as TGTGCCAGCAGGACAGGGGAGAACACTGAAGCTTTCTTT.